The entry below describes one T cell receptor (beta chain). These data are taken from a study of shared T cell receptors in the human thymus. Here immunoSEQ multiplex PCR was the method, and the copy in TCRdb shows in-frame clones only, minus some. The sample has 500,000 to 850,000 clones, more than 75% seen once. The germline CDR1 and CDR2 sequences are LGHNT and FRNRAP. Trimming cost V 3 bases and J 3 bases, with 12 bases left between them. CDR3 length: 15 residues. This sample also belongs to another study, concerning human thymus T cells. This second study says: All donors were healthy Finnish infants who were undergoing corrective surgery to treat congenital heart defects. Corrective heart surgery yielded resections, and these provided the thymus tissue. The authors found apparently biased V and J gene usage in thymic and blood repertoires. Unrelated individuals were reported by related research to share highly overlapping thymic repertoires.

The V and J genes are TRBV12-5 and TRBJ2-1, with a weak D call TRBD2 (5 bases). The TCR was taken from a boy under two years old with a congenital heart defect. Material: thymocytes. The CDR3 spells CASGFGERSYNEQFF. The CDR3 bases are TGTGCTAGTGGTTTTGGGGAGCGGAGCTACAATGAGCAGTTCTTC. The variable domain in full, with the rest retrieved from reference TRBV12-5 and TRBJ2-1, is DARVTQTPRHKVTEMGQEVTMRCQPILGHNTVFWYRQTMMQGLELLAYFRNRAPLDDSGMPKDRFSAEMPDATLATLKIQPSEPRDSAVYFCASGFGERSYNEQFFGPGTRLTVL.